The sequence of this TCR beta chain was determined in a study of patients and donors after allogeneic stem cell transplantation (TCRdb year 2020). The library was built by means of RT-PCR. TCRdb records NextSeq 550 as the sequencer. Through fastp at Q25 and MiXCR, TCRdb rebuilt clones from the public reads, retaining in-frame beta chains. Each record represents a unique CDR3 protein, reported with the most common genes and DNA among its rows. The table for this sample lists 900,000 to 1,000,000 distinct CDR3 sequences; approximately 18% of them were counted only once. The leading ten clones occupy around 6% of the sample. Regarding this clonotype: Which antigen it targets is not known. Nothing much larger sits one base from this clone, and base qualities are not available.

The CDR3 has 14 amino acids, counting the end cysteine and phenylalanine. CDR3 DNA is the only sequence kept; it has 42 bases, read in frame from the first base. CDR1 and CDR2, per the germline V gene (reference sequence), are DFQATT and SNEGSKA. Deletion took 5 bases off V and 2 bases off J, with a span of 15 bases between the germline ends. The receptor chain draws on TRBV20-1 and TRBJ1-1, with the D segment identity uncertain. Sequencing input: blood, either unsorted or a sorted T cell fraction (not recorded which). This clonotype was sampled from a human donor who was either an allogeneic HSCT recipient or a stem cell or donor lymphocyte infusion donor (not recorded which). It is not recorded whose cells these are; they may come from a transplant donor. The DNA is TGCAGTGCTGAACCCCAGGTTATCAACACTGAAGCTTTCTTT. Translated, it gives CSAEPQVINTEAFF.